This T cell receptor (beta chain) was recovered during a study of T-cell memory formation after mild COVID-19. V trimming: 4 bases; J trimming: 6 bases; junction bases outside the gene matches: 6. The V gene's germline CDR1 is DFQATT and CDR2 SNEGSKA (reference sequence). The CDR3 covers 14 residues. On this clonotype: The antigen remains undetermined.

Using constant-segment primers, 5'RACE produced TCR alpha and TCR beta cDNA libraries carrying sample barcodes and UMIs. MiXCR was run by TCRdb on the 5' RACE reads, yielding one entry per CDR3 protein. The table records 250,000 to 350,000 distinct CDR3 sequences, around 19% of them present only once. Study findings and constraints: Pre-infection memory held some responding clones, suggesting pre-existing cross-reactive T cells responded. CD8+ contracting clones occupied EMRA, while CD4+ ones occupied mainly CM and EM.

This clonotype originated in a man in his late teens or twenties who had mild COVID-19 (a few samples of this study predate the infection). Cell type and time point are not known. The V gene is TRBV20-1, the J gene TRBJ2-1, with 10 bases aligning to TRBD2. Sequencing input: PBMCs or a T cell subset sorted from them (not recorded which). CDR3: CSATLAGEINEQFF. The CDR3 bases are TGCAGTGCTACGCTAGCGGGGGAAATCAATGAGCAGTTCTTC.